This T cell receptor beta chain was found in a study of PD-1 blockade in classical Hodgkin lymphoma. Broader study findings: The causes of the repertoire differences, possibly disease activity or prior therapy, remain undefined. CD4+ TCR diversity rose significantly by C4D1, and CD8+ TCR diversity did not. Those achieving complete response showed baseline diversity like newly diagnosed patients.

V shed 2 bases and J 4 bases; nucleotides not matched to a gene: 6. CDR1 and CDR2 (germline): SGHVS, FNYEAQ. This CDR3 is built from 16 residues. All patients relapsed after autologous stem cell transplantation, and brentuximab vedotin exposure varied. Classification of best responses gave complete response, partial response or progressive disease. Comment on this clone: Its antigen is unidentified.

Assay used: immunoSEQ multiplex PCR; TCRdb lists only in-frame clones, some missing. Here the sample spans 20,000 to 30,000 clones, around 81% being singletons. The origin of this receptor is a human donor with classical Hodgkin lymphoma. The chain links TRBV7-6 to TRBJ2-2; 8 bases fit TRBD1. The sample here was peripheral blood mononuclear cells (PBMCs), taken before the second cycle of nivolumab. For the CDR3, the DNA is TGTGCCAGCAGCTTATCGCAGGGGGCGACCACCGGGGAGCTGTTTTTT. Protein product: CASSLSQGATTGELFF.